This entry lists 7 T cell receptor beta chains sequenced from one sample in a study of cytomegalovirus exposure and HLA in healthy donors. Only in-frame clones appear in the TCRdb table, and some are missing; sequencing was by immunoSEQ multiplex PCR. The top ten clones hold more than 6.5% of a sample with approximately 60,000 clones, about 95% of them seen once. The sequencing sample was made of PBMCs. The receptors were gathered from a woman younger than 30 in good health and CMV-seropositive.

CDR3: CASSTAGQGILYEQYF. CDR3 bases: TGTGCCAGCAGCACGGCGGGACAGGGTATTCTCTACGAGCAGTACTTC. The rearrangement links TRBV5-6 to TRBJ2-7, with 9 bases lining up with TRBD1. CDR3 length equals 16 residues. In germline, CDR1 is SGHDT, CDR2 YYEEEE. Unmatched junction bases numbered 11, after V lost 4 bases and J lost 3 bases.

The CDR3 here is CASRTSGGPYNEQFF. Written as DNA, the CDR3 is TGTGCCAGCAGGACTAGCGGGGGCCCTTACAATGAGCAGTTCTTC. The rearrangement joins TRBV28 to TRBJ2-1; 12 nucleotides line up with TRBD2. The germline V gene encodes CDR1 MDHEN and CDR2 SYDVKM. J gave up 4 bases and V 6 bases, and 4 bases lay outside the gene matches. The CDR3 is 15 amino acids. Complete variable domain (other parts from reference TRBV28 and TRBJ2-1): DVKVTQSSRYLVKRTGEKVFLECVQDMDHENMFWYRQDPGLGLRLIYFSYDVKMKEKGDIPEGYSVSREKKERFSLILESASTNQTSMYLCASRTSGGPYNEQFFGPGTRLTVL.

The J gene is TRBJ1-4, the V gene TRBV5-1; possible D gene TRBD1, 5 bases. V was cut by 5 bases and J by 6 bases, with 17 bases left in between. CDR1 and CDR2 from the germline V gene are SGHRS and YFSETQ. The CDR3 is 15 residues long. The CDR3 DNA reads TGCGCCAGCAGAGACAGTGGTGGGTATGATGAAAAACTGTTTTTT. It specifies CASRDSGGYDEKLFF. Complete variable domain (other parts from reference TRBV5-1 and TRBJ1-4): KAGVTQTPRYLIKTRGQQVTLSCSPISGHRSVSWYQQTPGQGLQFLFEYFSETQRNKGNFPGRFSGRQFSNSRSEMNVSTLELGDSALYLCASRDSGGYDEKLFFGSGTQLSVL.

This chain joins TRBV7-6 and TRBJ2-7; 8 bases agree with TRBD1. CDR3 length: 14 amino acids. Trimming at V came to 6 bases and at J to 6 bases, leaving 10 bases not matched to a gene. Per germline, CDR1 SGHVS and CDR2 FNYEAQ. The CDR3 coding sequence is TGTGCCAGCAGTCCCAAAGGACAGGGATCCGAGCAGTACTTC. Its translation: CASSPKGQGSEQYF.

Worth noting for this clone: Germline is not matched at one junction end, which may reflect a read error. J is TRBJ2-3 and V is TRBV2; 7 bases line up with TRBD1. The CDR3 consists of 14 residues. CDR1 and CDR2 (germline): SNHLY, FYNNEI. The CDR3 spells CASSSRTGTNTQYF. The CDR3 region has the DNA TGTGCCAGCAGTTCCCGGACAGGCACAAATACGCAGTATTTT.

The gene calls are TRBV11-2 and TRBJ2-1, with 7 bases that match TRBD1. Trimming at V came to 5 bases and at J to 6 bases, leaving 7 bases not matched to a gene. The CDR3 consists of 14 residues. The V gene's germline CDR1 is SGHAT and CDR2 FQNNGV. The chain's CDR3 is CASSPEGAGNEQFF. The CDR3 nucleotides are TGTGCCAGCAGCCCTGAGGGGGCAGGCAATGAGCAGTTCTTC.

The genes are TRBV4-3 and TRBJ1-1, with D possibly matching TRBD1 (5 bases). V lost 4 bases, J lost 7 bases, and 19 bases lay in between. The CDR3 extends over 15 amino acids. Germline V CDR1 and CDR2: LGHNA, YSLEER. The CDR3 nucleotides read TGCGCCAGCAGCCGATGGGGGACTGCCCGTTTTGAAGCTTTCTTT. It specifies CASSRWGTARFEAFF.